The 27 T cell receptor beta chains below come from one sample, sequenced in a study of blood T cell repertoires in COVID-19. Using immunoSEQ multiplex PCR, the repertoire was profiled, and TCRdb retains in-frame clones only, with some absent. This sample has over 110,000 clones; 87% occur once, and the top ten carry about 11%. The sample consisted of PBMCs or T cells enriched from blood (not recorded which). The receptors come from a man in his 60s who had recovered from COVID-19.

This clone was observed a handful of times. The chain uses TRBV2 and TRBJ2-3; D is perhaps TRBD2 (5 bases). The CDR3 is made up of 14 amino acids. The V and J ends lost 3 bases and 0 bases respectively, with 7 bases between them. Looked up from germline, CDR1 is SNHLY and CDR2 is FYNNEI. The CDR3 region has the DNA TGTGCCAGCAGTGACAGGACTAGCACAGATACGCAGTATTTT. The encoded protein is CASSDRTSTDTQYF.

The J gene is TRBJ2-1, the V gene TRBV7-3; 9 bases line up with TRBD1. The germline V gene encodes CDR1 SGHTA and CDR2 FQGTGA. V trimming: 1 base; J trimming: 9 bases; junction bases outside the gene matches: 4. The CDR3 is 14 residues long. The CDR3 region is CASSLIGQGSEQFF. CDR3 bases: TGTGCCAGCAGCTTAATCGGACAGGGGTCTGAGCAGTTCTTC.

The CDR3 reads CASSIMASGRADEQYF. The CDR3, as DNA: TGTGCCAGTAGTATCATGGCTAGCGGGAGGGCAGATGAGCAGTACTTC. V and J are TRBV19 and TRBJ2-7, with 12 bases that match TRBD2. The CDR3 has 16 residues. Germline assignment: CDR1 LNHDA and CDR2 SQIVND (reference sequence). Trimming cost V 3 bases and J 7 bases; bases outside gene matches: 10.

The CDR3 sequence: CASSWGAGNQETQYF. CDR3 coding DNA: TGTGCCAGCAGCTGGGGCGCGGGAAACCAAGAGACCCAGTACTTC. This chain connects TRBV11-3 to TRBJ2-5, with a tentative D call TRBD2 (6 bases). This CDR3 comprises 15 residues. Trimming removed 4 bases at V and 0 bases at J, with 12 bases between. CDR1 and CDR2 (germline): SGHNT, YENEEA.

The genes are TRBV5-1 and TRBJ1-1; the D is unclear. There are 14 residues in the CDR3. With 4 bases removed from V and 0 bases from J, the gap between germline ends came to 10 bases. The germline V gene encodes CDR1 SGHRS and CDR2 YFSETQ. CDR3 loop: CASSPTTVNTEAFF. The CDR3 DNA follows: TGCGCCAGCAGCCCGACCACAGTGAACACTGAAGCTTTCTTT.

The J gene is TRBJ2-7, the V gene TRBV2; no definite D call. CDR1 is SNHLY and CDR2 is FYNNEI in the germline V gene. The CDR3 extends over 12 amino acids. V was cut by 10 bases and J by 1 base, with 11 bases left in between. In DNA form, the CDR3 reads TGTGCCACCTCAACAGTTTCCTACGAGCAGTACTTC. Protein: CATSTVSYEQYF.

In its sample, this clone was seen a few times. The chain combines TRBV19 with TRBJ1-4; TRBD1 matches 10 bases. Germline lookup yields CDR1 LNHDA and CDR2 SQIVND (reference sequence). J lost 2 bases, V lost 9 bases, and 12 bases had no gene match. The CDR3 totals 17 residues. The CDR3: CASDTGTGAPTNEKLFF. DNA for the CDR3: TGTGCCAGCGATACCGGGACAGGGGCTCCGACTAATGAAAAACTGTTTTTT.

This clone was seen a single time. The chain has TRBV7-3 and TRBJ2-2; D is possibly TRBD1 (6 bases). The germline CDR1 and CDR2 sequences are SGHTA and FQGTGA. This CDR3 comprises 15 residues. Trimming removed 1 base from V and 5 bases from J, with 11 bases in between. CDR3 DNA sequence: TGTGCCAGCAGCTTAATAGGGGGTAGGACCGGGGAGCTGTTTTTT. This sequence encodes CASSLIGGRTGELFF.

The rearrangement uses TRBV7-8 and TRBJ1-3, with D possibly TRBD1 on 5 matching bases. Germline CDR1 is SGHVS and CDR2 is FQNEAQ. The CDR3 contains 13 residues. V gave up 3 bases and J gave up 2 bases, with 5 bases separating them. In DNA form, the CDR3 reads TGTGCCAGCAGCTTGACAGCTGGAAACACCATATATTTT. Translation: CASSLTAGNTIYF.

The rearrangement uses TRBV15 and TRBJ1-1; 7 bases are shared with TRBD1. Germline CDR1 LNHNV, CDR2 YYDKDF (reference sequence). V lost 1 base to trimming and J lost 6 bases; unmatched junction nucleotides: 2. The CDR3 consists of 13 residues. The DNA for the CDR3 is TGTGCCACCAGCAGAGGGCAGGGGGCTGAAGCTTTCTTT. Its translation is CATSRGQGAEAFF.

The chain is built from TRBV15 and TRBJ2-5; D possibly corresponds to TRBD1 (6 bases). V was trimmed by 0 bases and J by 7 bases, leaving 15 bases between them. CDR3 length: 15 residues. The germline gives CDR1 LNHNV, CDR2 YYDKDF (reference sequence). For the CDR3, the DNA is TGTGCCACCAGCAGAGATCAGACGACAGGCGGGACCCAGTACTTC. This sequence encodes CATSRDQTTGGTQYF.

The gene calls are TRBV5-3 and TRBJ1-6; D call uncertain. TRBV5-3 is an ORF, with its function uncertain. This CDR3 spans 15 amino acids. Trimming shortened V by 7 bases and J by 2 bases, and 13 bases separated the two germline ends. CDR3 in amino acids: CAREPTAPYNSPLHF. The CDR3 coding sequence is TGTGCCAGAGAACCAACAGCACCCTATAATTCACCCCTCCACTTT.

The rearrangement uses TRBV30 and TRBJ1-5, with 7 bases identical to TRBD1. CDR3 length equals 14 residues. V was pared by 0 bases and J by 7 bases, with 6 bases of the junction left unmatched. In germline, CDR1 is GTSNPN, CDR2 SVGIG (reference sequence). CDR3 in DNA: TGTGCCTGGAGTGTACGAGGGGGCCGGCAGCCCCAGCATTTT. This sequence encodes CAWSVRGGRQPQHF.

This sequence joins TRBV5-1 and TRBJ2-1, with D perhaps TRBD1 (6 bases). The ends were cut back, 0 bases at V and 7 bases at J, with 20 bases in the middle. Germline values: CDR1 SGHRS, CDR2 YFSETQ. The CDR3 loop spans 17 amino acids. CDR3 sequence (DNA): TGCGCCAGCAGCTTGGACGTGGGGGCCCCCTGGGGGAATGAGCAGTTCTTC. This translates into CASSLDVGAPWGNEQFF.

Notes on this clone: An end of the junction differs from the germline gene, which may be a read error. The V and J genes are TRBV7-8 and TRBJ2-1, with D possibly TRBD2 on 5 matching bases. The germline CDR1 and CDR2 sequences are SGHVS and FQNEAQ. The CDR3 consists of 14 residues. The CDR3 spells CASSLIRGKPGDLF. CDR3 sequence (DNA): TGTGCCAGCAGCTTAATTAGAGGAAAACCCGGGGATCTCTTC.

The V and J genes are TRBV19 and TRBJ2-7, with D uncertain. CDR1 and CDR2 (germline): LNHDA, SQIVND (reference sequence). This CDR3 contains 13 residues. Trimming took off 3 bases at V and 4 bases at J, with 10 bases between the two ends. CDR3 nucleotides: TGTGCCAGTAGTATCGCACAGAGATACGAGCAGTACTTC. Its protein product is CASSIAQRYEQYF.

The V call is TRBV6-1, the J call TRBJ1-6, with 8 nucleotides matching TRBD1. CDR3 size: 14 residues. The ends lost 3 bases at V and 10 bases at J; junction bases unmatched: 5. CDR1 and CDR2 (germline): MNHNS, SASEGT. The CDR3 here is CASSDRGQNSPLHF. CDR3 nucleotide sequence: TGTGCCAGCAGTGACAGGGGGCAAAACTCACCCCTCCACTTT.

This rearrangement joins TRBV5-4 to TRBJ2-2; possibly TRBD1 for D (6 bases). Germline lookup yields CDR1 SGHNT and CDR2 YYREEE (reference sequence). The CDR3 is made up of 16 amino acids. Trimming cost V 4 bases and J 3 bases, with 16 bases left between them. The CDR3 nucleotides read TGTGCCAGCAGCCCAACCCCAGGGGACCACACCGGGGAGCTGTTTTTT. This codes for CASSPTPGDHTGELFF.

This clone was observed a single time. The chain recombines TRBV5-1 with TRBJ1-2; unclear D gene. V was pared by 4 bases and J by 6 bases, with 13 bases between. The CDR3 has 13 residues. Per the germline V gene, CDR1 is SGHRS and CDR2 is YFSETQ. The CDR3 reads CASSPLVRDGYTF. The DNA of the CDR3 is TGCGCCAGCAGCCCGCTAGTCCGGGATGGCTACACCTTC.

The V and J genes are TRBV29-1 and TRBJ2-5; tentatively, D is TRBD1 (6 bases). The CDR3 has 14 residues. Trimming took off 8 bases at V and 1 base at J, with 17 bases between the two ends. CDR1 is SQVTM and CDR2 is ANQGSEA in the germline V gene. The CDR3 DNA reads as TGCAGCTACCGAGGCGGACAGCGCCAAGAGACCCAGTACTTC. Protein sequence: CSYRGGQRQETQYF.

The CDR3 DNA follows: TGTGCCAGCAGTTCGCTTGGCCCCTCGGACAGGATCTATGGCTACACCTTC. Amino acids: CASSSLGPSDRIYGYTF. The rearrangement uses TRBV28 and TRBJ1-2; 7 bases are a match to TRBD1. With 4 bases clipped from V and 4 bases from J, the junction kept 15 bases outside the gene matches. The CDR3 has 17 residues. The germline V gene encodes CDR1 MDHEN and CDR2 SYDVKM.

This clone was seen only once. The rearrangement uses TRBV24-1 and TRBJ2-2; D call uncertain. The CDR3 is made up of 14 amino acids. Germline V lookup: CDR1 KGHDR, CDR2 SFDVKD. V was clipped by 4 bases and J by 6 bases, with 11 bases between them. This chain's CDR3 is CATSDPSRPGELFF. DNA of the CDR3: TGTGCCACCAGTGACCCGTCTAGACCCGGGGAGCTGTTTTTT.

This clone has only a few counts. V gene TRBV5-1 combines with J gene TRBJ2-1, with 7 bases identical to TRBD1. Germline assignment: CDR1 SGHRS and CDR2 YFSETQ. The ends lost 5 bases at V and 10 bases at J; junction bases unmatched: 18. CDR3 length equals 16 residues. This chain's CDR3 is CASSGRMGRGNFEQFF. CDR3 bases: TGCGCCAGCAGTGGTCGAATGGGCAGGGGGAATTTCGAGCAGTTCTTC.

The chain couples TRBV9 to TRBJ2-1, with 11 bases fitting TRBD2. CDR3 length: 16 amino acids. CDR1 is SGDLS, CDR2 YYNGEE, per germline. J lost 3 bases, V lost 4 bases, and 6 bases had no gene match. CDR3 nucleotides: TGTGCCAGCAGCCATAAAACTAGCGGGAGCTACAATGAGCAGTTCTTC. Its protein product is CASSHKTSGSYNEQFF.

The chain is built from TRBV5-1 and TRBJ2-7; 10 bases are shared with TRBD1. The V segment lost 5 bases and the J segment 4 bases; nucleotides outside the gene matches: 6. This CDR3 comprises 14 residues. Germline assignment: CDR1 SGHRS and CDR2 YFSETQ. The CDR3 protein is CASSETGGSYEQYF. The CDR3 DNA is TGCGCCAGCAGTGAGACAGGGGGCTCTTACGAGCAGTACTTC.

The chain employs TRBV28 and TRBJ1-6; 9 bases match TRBD1. The V and J ends lost 3 bases and 12 bases, in that order; junction bases with no gene match: 12. The CDR3 runs to 16 residues. Germline lookup yields CDR1 MDHEN and CDR2 SYDVKM. CDR3 amino acids: CASSLVGGQGVRPLHF. Written as DNA, the CDR3 is TGTGCCAGCAGTTTGGTGGGGGGACAGGGTGTAAGACCCCTCCACTTT.

The chain carries TRBV3-1 (or the pseudogene TRBV3-2) and TRBJ2-2; no clear D. CDR3 length: 14 residues. Germline CDR1 and CDR2: LGHDT and YNNKEL (reference sequence). Between the trimmed V and J ends, which lost 4 bases and 5 bases, there was a span of 11 bases. CDR3 region: CASSRTWATGELFF. CDR3 sequence (DNA): TGTGCCAGCAGCCGTACTTGGGCAACCGGGGAGCTGTTTTTT.